This T cell receptor (beta chain) comes out of a study of blood T cells in healthy people across ages. The study, taken as a whole, reports: CMV status of donors was not determined, possibly confounding expanded clonotype changes.

Primers used in a second PCR of roughly 7 to 12 cycles were a sample-barcoded 5' primer and a J-beta primer mix. One entry per CDR3 protein, called by TCRdb with MiXCR from the 5' RACE reads. In the table there are 1,300,000 or so distinct CDR3 sequences, roughly 60% of which are singletons. This clonotype was seen only a few times. What it binds is not known. Per sample, at least 5 micrograms of total RNA were extracted. Germline V gives CDR1 MNHEY, CDR2 SVGEGT. The CDR3 runs to 15 residues. V was clipped by 2 bases and J by 2 bases, with 12 bases between them. The sequence came from a man younger than 35 in good health. The specimen was blood. This chain uses TRBV6-2 or TRBV6-3 with TRBJ1-1; D may be TRBD1 (6 bases). This chain's CDR3 is CASSYGGRGNTEAFF. The CDR3 nucleotides read TGTGCCAGCAGTTACGGGGGGCGCGGAAACACTGAAGCTTTCTTT.